This entry lists 21 T cell receptor beta chains sequenced from one sample in a study of T cell changes during pregnancy in multiple sclerosis. Produced via immunoSEQ multiplex PCR; TCRdb's table is partial and in-frame only. The sample records around 37,000 clones, 92% being singletons. Here the sequenced sample was CD8+ T cells from peripheral blood mononuclear cells, taken before pregnancy. These TCRs come from a female donor with multiple sclerosis, enrolled in a pregnancy study.

The V and J genes are TRBV27 and TRBJ2-7, with a weak D call TRBD1 (6 bases). This CDR3 is 15 amino acids long. Germline CDR1 reads MNHEY; CDR2 reads SMNVEV (reference sequence). The V and J ends lost 0 bases and 2 bases respectively, with 11 bases between them. The CDR3 loop is CASSLSTQGTYEQYF. The CDR3 DNA reads TGTGCCAGCAGTTTATCGACACAGGGTACCTACGAGCAGTACTTC.

The J gene is TRBJ1-5, the V gene TRBV28; no reliable D call. In germline, CDR1 is MDHEN, CDR2 SYDVKM. Trimming took 1 base from V and 0 from J, leaving 10 bases between them. This CDR3 spans 16 amino acids. The CDR3: CASSLLRMNSNQPQHF. The CDR3 DNA reads as TGTGCCAGCAGTTTATTGAGGATGAATAGCAATCAGCCCCAGCATTTT.

In its sample, this clone was seen once. Written as DNA, the CDR3 is TGTGCCAGCAGTTACTCGATGTTTGGGCACACTGAAGCTTTCTTT. This encodes CASSYSMFGHTEAFF. This sequence joins TRBV6-5 and TRBJ1-1; D not certain. This CDR3 is built from 15 residues. Germline-derived CDR1 and CDR2 are MNHEY and SVGAGI. V dropped 0 bases and J dropped 3 bases, with 11 bases sitting between them.

The rearrangement links TRBV30 to TRBJ1-5, with 10 bases lining up with TRBD1. Germline V gene lookup returns CDR1 GTSNPN and CDR2 SVGIG (reference sequence). The CDR3 covers 15 residues. J gave up 5 bases and V 0 bases, and 4 bases lay outside the gene matches. The DNA of the CDR3 is TGTGCCTGGAGTGTCCCCGGGACAGGGGATCAGCCCCAGCATTTT. Amino acids: CAWSVPGTGDQPQHF. The full variable domain, with the rest looked up from reference TRBV30 and TRBJ1-5, is SQTIHQWPATLVQPVGSPLSLECTVEGTSNPNLYWYRQAAGRGLQLLFYSVGIGQISSEVPQNLSASRPQDRQFILSSKKLLLSDSGFYLCAWSVPGTGDQPQHFGDGTRLSIL.

The chain has TRBV7-9 and TRBJ2-5; 10 bases agree with TRBD2. Trimming at V came to 5 bases and at J to 4 bases, leaving 4 bases not matched to a gene. CDR3 size: 14 residues. Germline CDR1 SEHNR, CDR2 FQNEAQ (reference sequence). CDR3 coding DNA: TGTGCCAGCAGCCCCACTAGCGGGATAGAGACCCAGTACTTC. Translating gives CASSPTSGIETQYF.

The rearrangement links TRBV9 to TRBJ2-2, with 9 nucleotides matching TRBD2. The V and J ends lost 4 bases and 6 bases, in that order; junction bases with no gene match: 16. Germline V gene data show CDR1 as SGDLS and CDR2 as YYNGEE. The CDR3 is made up of 18 amino acids. CDR3 protein: CASSLRRVAGGPPGELFF. The CDR3 nucleotides are TGTGCCAGCAGCCTCCGTAGGGTGGCGGGGGGGCCCCCCGGGGAGCTGTTTTTT.

This chain uses TRBV27 with TRBJ1-1; TRBD1 might be the D (6 bases). The V gene's germline CDR1 is MNHEY and CDR2 SMNVEV (reference sequence). The CDR3 is 13 residues long. V was cut by 3 bases and J by 4 bases, with 9 bases left in between. Written as DNA, the CDR3 is TGTGCCAGCAGTTTGGGGGGGGCCACTGAAGCTTTCTTT. Translated, it gives CASSLGGATEAFF.

This clone was detected only once. The chain couples TRBV7-6 to TRBJ1-1, with TRBD1 identical over 8 bases. The CDR3 contains 15 residues. J was trimmed by 13 bases and V by 0 bases; bases with no gene match: 13. Germline loops: CDR1 SGHVS, CDR2 FNYEAQ. CDR3 protein: CASSLARPRQGALFF. CDR3 coding DNA: TGTGCCAGCAGCTTAGCTAGGCCGAGGCAGGGGGCGCTTTTCTTT.

V is TRBV7-9 and J is TRBJ1-5; D ambiguous. CDR3 length equals 16 residues. V was trimmed by 1 base and J by 2 bases, leaving 12 bases between them. The germline V gene has CDR1 SEHNR and CDR2 FQNEAQ (reference sequence). CDR3 bases: TGTGCCAGCAGCTTAGGACCCGGCGAGGGCAATCAGCCCCAGCATTTT. It is translated as CASSLGPGEGNQPQHF.

This rearrangement joins TRBV27 to TRBJ2-1, with D possibly TRBD2 on 6 matching bases. V lost 3 bases to trimming and J lost 7 bases, with 13 bases between them. Germline V lookup: CDR1 MNHEY, CDR2 SMNVEV (reference sequence). This CDR3 spans 14 amino acids. CDR3 region: CASSFVGGLNEQFF. CDR3 in DNA: TGTGCCAGCAGTTTTGTGGGAGGCCTTAATGAGCAGTTCTTC.

CDR3 sequence: CASSFRETQYF. DNA for the CDR3: TGTGCCAGCAGTTTCCGAGAGACCCAGTACTTC. This chain connects TRBV27 to TRBJ2-5; D unresolved. This CDR3 comprises 11 residues. Per the germline V gene, CDR1 is MNHEY and CDR2 is SMNVEV (reference sequence). The V gene lost 3 bases and the J gene lost 4 bases, with 3 bases spanning the gap.

The chain has TRBV19 and TRBJ2-7; TRBD2 might be the D (6 bases). Per germline, CDR1 LNHDA and CDR2 SQIVND (reference sequence). The length of the CDR3 is 16 residues. Deletions cut 3 bases from V and 3 bases from J, with 18 bases between. The CDR3, as DNA: TGTGCCAGTAGTATTTCCCATGCGGGAACTAACTACGAGCAGTACTTC. It is translated as CASSISHAGTNYEQYF.

In DNA form, the CDR3 reads TGTGCCAGCAGCTTAGGACAGCTTAATTCACCCCTCCACTTT. Translation: CASSLGQLNSPLHF. The chain recombines TRBV13 with TRBJ1-6, with D hard to call. V lost 0 bases and J 6 bases, leaving 6 bases between the germline ends. The CDR3 extends over 14 amino acids. The V gene's germline CDR1 is PRHDT and CDR2 FYEKMQ (reference sequence).

This chain joins TRBV28 and TRBJ1-5; unclear D gene. This CDR3 comprises 16 residues. Germline V CDR1 and CDR2: MDHEN, SYDVKM. Trimming took 3 bases from V and 0 from J, leaving 12 bases between them. CDR3 in DNA: TGTGCCAGCAGTTTCTCTGCACCCTATAGCAATCAGCCCCAGCATTTT. This codes for CASSFSAPYSNQPQHF. The complete variable domain, with remaining parts taken from reference TRBV28 and TRBJ1-5, reads DVKVTQSSRYLVKRTGEKVFLECVQDMDHENMFWYRQDPGLGLRLIYFSYDVKMKEKGDIPEGYSVSREKKERFSLILESASTNQTSMYLCASSFSAPYSNQPQHFGDGTRLSIL.

The chain couples TRBV2 to TRBJ1-6; TRBD1 matches 7 bases. Germline CDR1 SNHLY, CDR2 FYNNEI. V gave up 6 bases and J gave up 10 bases; unmatched junction bases: 12. The CDR3 is made up of 15 amino acids. CDR3 DNA sequence: TGTGCCAGCAGGGAGGCATGGACAGGCAAGTCACCCCTCCACTTT. Its translation: CASREAWTGKSPLHF.

The chain joins TRBV7-9 to TRBJ2-1; maybe TRBD2 (5 bases). The germline V gene encodes CDR1 SEHNR and CDR2 FQNEAQ (reference sequence). The CDR3 is 12 amino acids. V lost 0 bases and J 10 bases, leaving 7 bases between the germline ends. The CDR3 DNA reads as TGTGCCAGCAGCTTAGCAGGGAGAGAGCAGTTCTTC. This codes for CASSLAGREQFF.

The chain is built from TRBV5-4 and TRBJ1-1; TRBD1 agrees at 8 bases. V lost 5 bases and J lost 4; bases outside the gene matches: 7. In germline, CDR1 is SGHNT, CDR2 YYREEE (reference sequence). The length of the CDR3 is 14 residues. In nucleotides, the CDR3 is TGTGCCAGCAGTTGGACCACAGGGGGCACTGAAGCTTTCTTT. Its protein product is CASSWTTGGTEAFF.

The chain couples TRBV4-1 to TRBJ1-4, with D hard to call. The CDR3 has 15 amino acids. CDR1 and CDR2 (germline): MGHRA, YSYEKL. V dropped 0 bases and J dropped 6 bases, with 11 bases sitting between them. The CDR3 loop reads CASSQDTGVDEKLFF. The CDR3 DNA reads TGCGCCAGCAGCCAAGATACCGGGGTGGATGAAAAACTGTTTTTT.

V gene TRBV4-1 combines with J gene TRBJ1-4; maybe TRBD1 (6 bases). Looked up from germline, CDR1 is MGHRA and CDR2 is YSYEKL. The CDR3 is 15 residues long. V lost 0 bases to trimming and J lost 6 bases, with 11 bases between them. This CDR3 reads CASSQDTGLDEKLFF. The CDR3 nucleotides are TGCGCCAGCAGCCAAGACACAGGGTTGGATGAAAAACTGTTTTTT.

This chain connects TRBV5-1 to TRBJ1-4, with D maybe TRBD1 (6 bases). This CDR3 region has 15 residues. Germline V lookup: CDR1 SGHRS, CDR2 YFSETQ. V lost 2 bases and J 6 bases, leaving 14 bases between the germline ends. CDR3 protein: CASSFWGGADEKLFF. The CDR3 DNA follows: TGCGCCAGCAGCTTTTGGGGGGGCGCAGATGAAAAACTGTTTTTT.

This rearrangement joins TRBV5-1 to TRBJ2-7, with D possibly matching TRBD2 (6 bases). The CDR3 extends over 16 amino acids. The V end lost 5 bases, the J end lost 4 bases, and 22 bases lay between the germline ends. Looked up from germline, CDR1 is SGHRS and CDR2 is YFSETQ. DNA for the CDR3: TGCGCCAGCAGGGCCGGCGGGGCCCCTTCTCCTTACGAGCAGTACTTC. This codes for CASRAGGAPSPYEQYF.